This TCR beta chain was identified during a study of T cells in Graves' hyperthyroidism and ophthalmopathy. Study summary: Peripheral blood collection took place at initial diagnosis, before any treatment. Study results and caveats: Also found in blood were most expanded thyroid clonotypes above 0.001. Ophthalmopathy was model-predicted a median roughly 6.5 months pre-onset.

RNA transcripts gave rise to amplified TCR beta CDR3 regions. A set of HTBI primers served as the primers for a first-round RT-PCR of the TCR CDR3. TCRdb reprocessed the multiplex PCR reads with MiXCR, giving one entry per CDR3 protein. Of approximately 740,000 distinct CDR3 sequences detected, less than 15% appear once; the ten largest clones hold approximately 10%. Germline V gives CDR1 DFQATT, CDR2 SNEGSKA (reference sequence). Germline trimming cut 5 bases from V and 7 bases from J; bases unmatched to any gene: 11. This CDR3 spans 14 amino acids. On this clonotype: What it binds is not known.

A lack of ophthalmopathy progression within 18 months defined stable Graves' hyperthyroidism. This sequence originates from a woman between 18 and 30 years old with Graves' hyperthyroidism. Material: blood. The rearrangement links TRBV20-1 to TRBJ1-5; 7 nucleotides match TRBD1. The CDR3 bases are TGCAGTGCTGAGGGAGGGGGCTTCGGGCAGCCCCAGCATTTT. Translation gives CSAEGGGFGQPQHF.